This T cell receptor beta chain came from a study of cytomegalovirus exposure and HLA in healthy donors. 13 Jbeta primers and 60 Vbeta primers were used for the PCR. The data were produced by immunoSEQ multiplex PCR, yet TCRdb's version contains in-frame clones alone and is incomplete. The sample lists roughly 100,000 clones, 76% seen once, with more than 8% in the top ten. Trimming took 10 bases from V and 5 from J; bases not matched to a gene: 10. Germline V CDR1 and CDR2: ENHRY, SYGVKD. CDR3 length: 16 amino acids. This clone was counted once. The TCR was taken from a man aged 40-49 years in good health and CMV-seropositive. Material for sequencing was PBMCs. The rearrangement joins TRBV10-3 to TRBJ2-5, with TRBD2 matching over 16 bases. The DNA for the CDR3 is TGTGCCACCGGGACTAGCGGGGGGGCCCGAGTGGAGACCCAGTACTTC. It encodes CATGTSGGARVETQYF.